The 8 T cell receptor beta chains in this list originate from one sample, sequenced in a study of T cell clones after liver transplantation. The protocol was immunoSEQ multiplex PCR, while the TCRdb copy is restricted to in-frame clones and leaves out a portion. The table includes fewer than 65,000 clones, over 60% detected once. The sequences come from CD4+ T cells from blood, collected at the 22-month timepoint. Receptor source: a human patient who received a liver transplant. The graft donor may be the source of some T cells.

This sequence joins TRBV7-2 and TRBJ2-1; perhaps TRBD1 as D (5 bases). V lost 0 bases and J 6 bases, leaving 9 bases between the germline ends. The germline CDR1 and CDR2 sequences are SGHTA and FQGNSA. The CDR3 covers 14 residues. CDR3 nucleotides: TGTGCCAGCAGCTTAGCGGTGGGGCGCAATGAGCAGTTCTTC. It translates to CASSLAVGRNEQFF.

The chain combines TRBV6-5 with TRBJ2-7; no definite D call. The CDR3 consists of 13 residues. Germline lookup yields CDR1 MNHEY and CDR2 SVGAGI. Trimming took 5 bases from V and 1 from J, leaving 9 bases between them. CDR3 region: CASSLPGSYEQYF. CDR3 nucleotide sequence: TGTGCCAGCAGTCTGCCAGGATCCTACGAGCAGTACTTC.

The V and J genes are TRBV19 and TRBJ2-7; a possible D gene is TRBD2 (6 bases). Trimming stripped 3 bases from V and 0 bases from J, with 12 bases between. The germline V gene has CDR1 LNHDA and CDR2 SQIVND (reference sequence). The CDR3 extends over 15 amino acids. As DNA, the CDR3 is TGTGCCAGTAGTATTAGTTTAGCGGTCTCCTACGAGCAGTACTTC. It is translated as CASSISLAVSYEQYF.

This clone was observed a few times. The chain joins TRBV11-2 to TRBJ2-1, with D possibly TRBD2 on 5 matching bases. The CDR3 is made up of 16 amino acids. With 5 bases removed from V and 0 bases from J, the gap between germline ends came to 14 bases. Germline CDR1 and CDR2: SGHAT and FQNNGV. The CDR3 loop is CASSLSGFSSYNEQFF. Here the CDR3 DNA reads TGTGCCAGCAGCCTATCGGGGTTTAGCTCCTACAATGAGCAGTTCTTC.

This chain links TRBV7-2 with TRBJ2-5; D unresolved. The germline CDR1 and CDR2 sequences are SGHTA and FQGNSA. CDR3 size: 11 residues. V dropped 6 bases and J dropped 5 bases, with 7 bases sitting between them. The CDR3 here is CASRGGETQYF. CDR3 DNA: TGTGCCAGCAGGGGTGGGGAGACCCAGTACTTC.

This clone was recorded once. The chain recombines TRBV10-2 with TRBJ2-5; either TRBD1 or TRBD2 may supply D (6 bases each). The length of the CDR3 is 13 residues. In germline, CDR1 is WSHSY, CDR2 SAAADI. Trimming stripped 4 bases from V and 1 base from J, with 7 bases between. The CDR3 DNA sequence: TGCGCCAGCAGTGGGGGGGCCCAAGAGACCCAGTACTTC. This sequence encodes CASSGGAQETQYF.

The chain carries TRBV6-1 and TRBJ1-2, with D possibly being TRBD1 (5 bases). This CDR3 region has 14 residues. V gave up 1 base and J gave up 7 bases, with 13 bases separating them. The germline gives CDR1 MNHNS, CDR2 SASEGT. The CDR3 here is CASSEVLRGSGYTF. The CDR3 bases are TGTGCCAGCAGTGAAGTACTAAGGGGCTCTGGCTACACCTTC.

V is TRBV19 and J is TRBJ2-3, with D perhaps TRBD1 (6 bases). The CDR3 sequence is 16 residues long. Between the trimmed V and J ends, which lost 4 bases and 0 bases, there was a span of 14 bases. Germline V gene sequence: CDR1 LNHDA, CDR2 SQIVND (reference sequence). The CDR3 region has the DNA TGTGCCAGTAGTAGACAGGTGACTGCTAGCACAGATACGCAGTATTTT. It translates to CASSRQVTASTDTQYF.